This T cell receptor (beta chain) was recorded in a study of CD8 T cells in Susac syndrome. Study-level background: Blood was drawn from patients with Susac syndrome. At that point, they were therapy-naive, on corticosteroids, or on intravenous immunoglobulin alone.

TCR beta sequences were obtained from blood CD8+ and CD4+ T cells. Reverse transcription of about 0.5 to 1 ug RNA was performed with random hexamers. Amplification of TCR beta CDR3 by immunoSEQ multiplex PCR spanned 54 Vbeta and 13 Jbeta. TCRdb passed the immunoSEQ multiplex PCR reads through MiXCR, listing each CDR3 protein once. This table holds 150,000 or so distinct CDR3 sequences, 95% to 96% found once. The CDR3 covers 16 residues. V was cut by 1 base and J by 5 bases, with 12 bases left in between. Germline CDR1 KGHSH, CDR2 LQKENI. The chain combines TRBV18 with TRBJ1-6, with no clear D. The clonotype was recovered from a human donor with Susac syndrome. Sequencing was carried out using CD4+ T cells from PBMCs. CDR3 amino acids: CASSPLRESHNSPLHF. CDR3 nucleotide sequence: TGTGCCAGCTCACCACTAAGGGAATCACATAATTCACCCCTCCACTTT.